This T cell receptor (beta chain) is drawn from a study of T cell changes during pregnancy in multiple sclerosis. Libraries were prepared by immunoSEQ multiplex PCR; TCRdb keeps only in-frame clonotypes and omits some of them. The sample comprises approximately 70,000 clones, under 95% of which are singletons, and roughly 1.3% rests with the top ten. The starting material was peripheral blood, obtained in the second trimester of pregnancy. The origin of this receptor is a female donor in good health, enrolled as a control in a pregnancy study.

The CDR3 protein is CASSPRRPGGGAFF. DNA for the CDR3: TGTGCCAGCAGCCCACGCCGTCCGGGCGGAGGGGCTTTCTTT. The chain carries TRBV21-1 and TRBJ1-1. TRBV21-1 corresponds to a pseudogene. This CDR3 contains 14 residues.